Presented here are 24 T cell receptor beta chains from one specimen sequenced in a study of spatial heterogeneity in lung cancer. TCRdb re-called the 5' RACE reads through MiXCR, storing one row per CDR3 protein. The table includes 25,000 or so distinct CDR3 sequences, 3.3% detected once. The time point here: sample taken at primary tumor resection. Here the sequenced sample was PBMCs, taken at surgery. Source of these receptors: a female donor with early-stage non-small cell lung cancer.

This clonotype was counted at least ten times. The rearrangement uses TRBV9 and TRBJ2-5; 11 bases line up with TRBD2. Germline V CDR1 and CDR2: SGDLS, YYNGEE. The V gene end was trimmed by 4 bases and the J gene end by 0 bases; junction bases not matched to a gene: 5. This CDR3 has 16 amino acids. Written as DNA, the CDR3 is TGTGCCAGCAGCCTAGGGACTAGCGGATACCAAGAGACCCAGTACTTC. This codes for CASSLGTSGYQETQYF. Looking up the rest from reference TRBV9 and TRBJ2-5 gives the full variable domain: DSGVTQTPKHLITATGQRVTLRCSPRSGDLSVYWYQQSLDQGLQFLIQYYNGEERAKGNILERFSAQQFPDLHSELNLSSLELGDSALYFCASSLGTSGYQETQYFGPGTRLLVL.

Ten or more counts support this clonotype. The chain recombines TRBV3-1 with TRBJ2-1; 9 nucleotides align to TRBD1. CDR1 is LGHDT, CDR2 YNNKEL, per germline (reference sequence). The length of the CDR3 is 18 residues. V shed 1 base, J shed 2 bases, and the junction held 9 bases outside the gene matches. The chain's CDR3 is CASSQAFPGTGPYNEQFF. In DNA form, the CDR3 reads TGTGCCAGCAGCCAAGCCTTCCCCGGGACAGGGCCCTACAATGAGCAGTTCTTC.

This chain uses TRBV7-8 with TRBJ2-3, with D hard to call. CDR3 length equals 18 residues. Between the trimmed V and J ends, which lost 0 bases and 0 bases, there was a span of 16 bases. The germline CDR1 and CDR2 sequences are SGHVS and FQNEAQ. The CDR3 loop reads CASSLASDFISSTDTQYF. CDR3 coding DNA: TGTGCCAGCAGCTTAGCTTCCGACTTCATTTCTAGCACAGATACGCAGTATTTT.

This clonotype was counted ten times or more. V usage is TRBV19 and J usage is TRBJ2-3, with D perhaps TRBD1 (5 bases). Germline-derived CDR1 and CDR2 are LNHDA and SQIVND (reference sequence). The CDR3 contains 14 residues. Trimming left V 8 bases short and J 1 base short, with 13 bases between. CDR3 nucleotides: TGTGCCAGTGGAGAATCCAGGGGCACAGATACGCAGTATTTT. This translates into CASGESRGTDTQYF.

This clonotype was detected many times. The V and J genes are TRBV7-2 and TRBJ2-5, with TRBD1 identical over 7 bases. CDR3 length equals 14 residues. V trimming: 5 bases; J trimming: 5 bases; junction bases outside the gene matches: 8. Germline V CDR1 and CDR2: SGHTA, FQGNSA. DNA of the CDR3: TGTGCCAGCAGCACAGGGACAGTTAGGGAGACCCAGTACTTC. Its translation: CASSTGTVRETQYF.

This clonotype was detected many times. The V and J genes are TRBV7-8 and TRBJ1-5; tentatively, D is TRBD1 (6 bases). The CDR3 totals 17 residues. V was cut by 5 bases and J by 3 bases, with 20 bases left in between. Germline CDR1 reads SGHVS; CDR2 reads FQNEAQ. The CDR3 loop is CASSGIRPGQLNQPQHF. CDR3 sequence (DNA): TGTGCCAGCAGCGGCATTCGCCCGGGACAACTCAATCAGCCCCAGCATTTT.

In its sample, this clonotype was seen many times. The chain recombines TRBV5-6 with TRBJ2-5, with D tentatively TRBD1 (5 bases). The CDR3 runs to 20 residues. The germline V gene encodes CDR1 SGHDT and CDR2 YYEEEE. Trimming took 4 bases from V and 1 from J, leaving 29 bases between them. In DNA, the CDR3 is TGTGCCAGCAGCACGGCGATTGGGGTAGGGCAGGGTGGTATCCAAGAGACCCAGTACTTC. It encodes CASSTAIGVGQGGIQETQYF.

This clonotype was observed at least ten times. One end of the junction fails to match germline, which may point to a read error. The J gene is TRBJ2-2, the V gene TRBV27, with 9 bases aligning to TRBD2. Germline lookup yields CDR1 MNHEY and CDR2 SMNVEV (reference sequence). CDR3 size: 15 residues. This CDR3 is CASCLAGEGTGELFF. The CDR3 DNA sequence: TGTGCCAGCTGTTTAGCGGGAGAAGGTACCGGGGAGCTGTTTTTT.

This clonotype was observed many times. The chain couples TRBV20-1 to TRBJ2-7; 10 nucleotides align to TRBD2. The V and J ends lost 6 bases and 2 bases, in that order; junction bases with no gene match: 7. The CDR3 has 14 residues. Germline-derived CDR1 and CDR2 are DFQATT and SNEGSKA (reference sequence). Here the CDR3 reads CSAEREGKTYEQYF. The CDR3 DNA sequence: TGCAGTGCCGAGCGGGAGGGCAAAACCTACGAGCAGTACTTC.

The table lists this clonotype with many counts. This chain connects TRBV12-5 to TRBJ2-3; 9 bases are shared with TRBD1. Trimming at V came to 6 bases and at J to 0 bases, leaving 16 bases not matched to a gene. This CDR3 comprises 19 residues. Germline values: CDR1 LGHNT, CDR2 FRNRAP. The CDR3 region has the DNA TGTGCTAGTGGAGCAAATCACAGGGGGCTCCGACCTAGCACAGATACGCAGTATTTT. This encodes CASGANHRGLRPSTDTQYF.

The chain couples TRBV6-5 to TRBJ2-2; D may be TRBD1 (5 bases). Deletions cut 0 bases from V and 2 bases from J, with 16 bases between. Germline loops: CDR1 MNHEY, CDR2 SVGAGI. The CDR3 has 18 amino acids. CDR3 bases: TGTGCCAGCAGTTACTCTCTGGTTTCCAGGGCAAACACCGGGGAGCTGTTTTTT. This codes for CASSYSLVSRANTGELFF.

About this clonotype itself: A much larger clone lies a single base off, so this may be a read error. The CDR3 protein is CSARPLAGRYNGQFF. CDR3 sequence (DNA): TGCAGTGCTAGGCCGCTAGCGGGAAGATACAATGGGCAGTTCTTC. V and J are TRBV20-1 and TRBJ2-1; 9 bases line up with TRBD2. Germline V CDR1 and CDR2: DFQATT, SNEGSKA (reference sequence). The CDR3 sequence is 15 residues long.

This clonotype came up many times. The chain has TRBV5-1 and TRBJ2-7, with 8 nucleotides matching TRBD1. Germline lookup yields CDR1 SGHRS and CDR2 YFSETQ. CDR3 length equals 14 residues. V trimming: 0 bases; J trimming: 5 bases; junction bases outside the gene matches: 4. CDR3 residues: CASSLETGVDEQYF. Written as DNA, the CDR3 is TGCGCCAGCAGCTTGGAGACAGGGGTTGACGAGCAGTACTTC.

This clonotype was seen repeatedly, ten times or more. The V and J genes are TRBV15 and TRBJ2-7; D ambiguous. Germline lookup yields CDR1 LNHNV and CDR2 YYDKDF (reference sequence). Trimming removed 6 bases at V and 3 bases at J, with 12 bases between. The CDR3 consists of 13 residues. The CDR3 DNA reads as TGTGCCACCAGGTCTGGGGATTTCTACGAGCAGTACTTC. Translating it yields CATRSGDFYEQYF.

At least ten counts were recorded for this clonotype. One end of the junction fails to match germline, which may point to a read error. CDR3 in amino acids: CASILAGTYNEQFF. The CDR3 nucleotides read TGTGCCAGCATTTTAGCGGGGACTTACAATGAGCAGTTCTTC. The J gene is TRBJ2-1, the V gene TRBV12-3 or TRBV12-4; 8 positions match TRBD2. This CDR3 spans 14 amino acids.

This clonotype appeared many times. V and J are TRBV27 and TRBJ1-4; weak D call: TRBD1 (5 bases). Germline V gene lookup returns CDR1 MNHEY and CDR2 SMNVEV (reference sequence). This CDR3 region has 14 residues. Trimming removed 5 bases at V and 8 bases at J, with 15 bases between. CDR3 sequence reads: CASSSKLWDEKLFF. CDR3 bases: TGTGCCAGCAGTAGCAAACTTTGGGACGAAAAACTGTTTTTT.

To note about this clonotype: A much larger clone differs from this one at a single base, so this may be a read error. It is likely a read error, because the conserved phenylalanine at the end of the CDR3 is missing. The chain links TRBV20-1 to TRBJ1-1, with D maybe TRBD1 (5 bases). Germline V gene data show CDR1 as DFQATT and CDR2 as SNEGSKA (reference sequence). This CDR3 has 13 amino acids. V dropped 3 bases and J dropped 0 bases, with 8 bases sitting between them. The CDR3 sequence is CSASAGMNTEAFS. The CDR3 nucleotides are TGCAGTGCTAGTGCAGGGATGAACACTGAAGCTTTCTCT.

This clonotype was picked up many times. This rearrangement joins TRBV11-3 to TRBJ2-3, with D hard to call. The V and J ends lost 5 bases and 0 bases respectively, with 12 bases between them. The germline gives CDR1 SGHNT, CDR2 YENEEA. This CDR3 has 15 residues. The CDR3 DNA sequence: TGTGCCAGCAGCCCATCGCCGGGTAGCACAGATACGCAGTATTTT. This encodes CASSPSPGSTDTQYF.

This clonotype was detected many times. The rearrangement links TRBV23-1 to TRBJ2-1, with D perhaps matching TRBD1 or TRBD2 (6 bases each). TRBV23-1 is an ORF; its function is uncertain. Trimming took off 8 bases at V and 1 base at J, with 24 bases between the two ends. This CDR3 is built from 18 residues. This chain's CDR3 is CASGSEQGSRESYNEQFF. The DNA of the CDR3 is TGCGCCAGCGGTTCGGAACAGGGTTCCCGGGAGTCCTACAATGAGCAGTTCTTC.

This clonotype was recorded at least ten times. The V and J genes are TRBV9 and TRBJ2-3; 9 bases agree with TRBD2. The CDR3 extends over 16 amino acids. The V segment lost 6 bases and the J segment 2 bases; nucleotides outside the gene matches: 10. CDR1 and CDR2 from the germline V gene are SGDLS and YYNGEE. The CDR3 DNA reads TGTGCCAGCACTCCCTGGGCTAGCGGGACCACAGATACGCAGTATTTT. Translation: CASTPWASGTTDTQYF.

This clonotype was seen many times. The chain joins TRBV27 to TRBJ1-1; 7 bases match TRBD1. V gave up 5 bases and J gave up 4 bases; unmatched junction bases: 7. This CDR3 region has 14 residues. From germline, CDR1 is MNHEY and CDR2 SMNVEV (reference sequence). CDR3 nucleotide sequence: TGTGCCAGCAGTCCCGACAGGGCGGTCACTGAAGCTTTCTTT. Translation gives CASSPDRAVTEAFF.

This clonotype was seen ten or more times. CDR3 region: CASSIAGGPRHEQFF. The CDR3, as DNA: TGCGCCAGCAGCATAGCGGGAGGGCCTAGGCATGAGCAGTTCTTC. The J gene is TRBJ2-1, the V gene TRBV5-1, with 11 bases aligning to TRBD2. CDR3 length: 15 residues. The ends lost 4 bases at V and 8 bases at J; junction bases unmatched: 8. Germline CDR1 and CDR2: SGHRS and YFSETQ.

This clonotype was counted ten times or more. The gene calls are TRBV4-1 and TRBJ2-7; D possibly corresponds to TRBD2 (7 bases). The length of the CDR3 is 15 residues. Between the trimmed V and J ends, which lost 5 bases and 2 bases, there was a span of 16 bases. CDR1 MGHRA and CDR2 YSYEKL come from the germline V gene. CDR3 sequence (DNA): TGCGCCAGCAGCAGTGGGGGGGCAACGACCTACGAGCAGTACTTC. Amino acids: CASSSGGATTYEQYF.

This clonotype was observed many times. This rearrangement joins TRBV12-3 or TRBV12-4 to TRBJ2-7; TRBD1 might be the D (6 bases). Trimming removed 5 bases from V and 0 bases from J, with 11 bases in between. CDR3 length equals 14 residues. In DNA form, the CDR3 reads TGTGCCAGCAGTATAGGACAGTCCTCCTACGAGCAGTACTTC. It is translated as CASSIGQSSYEQYF.